These T cell receptor beta chains were read from a single sample in a study of blood T cell repertoires in COVID-19. Profiling relied on immunoSEQ multiplex PCR, and the TCRdb table lists in-frame clones only, not all of them. The table lists 250,000 or so clones, 86% of them singletons, with roughly 8% in the top ten. Sequenced input: peripheral blood. The origin of the receptors is a man aged 40-49 years with active or convalescent COVID-19. The CDR3 runs from the conserved cysteine through the conserved F or W. Each record gives: D gene, clone size, J gene, V gene, CDR3 protein, CDR3 DNA. D genes are given only for firm matches. The size of a clone is reported for some rows only, either as once, few or many, or as a class for expanded clones.

>-|-|TRBJ2-5|TRBV11-3
CASSSFETQYF
TGTGCCAGCAGCTCGTTTGAGACCCAGTACTTC
>-|-|TRBJ1-6|TRBV29-1
CSVEEDGGRGLHF
TGCAGCGTTGAAGAGGACGGTGGTAGGGGCCTCCACTTT
>-|-|TRBJ2-7|TRBV10-1
CASSSGSHEQYF
TGCGCCAGCAGTTCTGGCTCCCACGAGCAGTACTTC
>-|once|TRBJ1-1|TRBV3-1/TRBV3-2
CASSQGGRGEAFF
TGTGCCAGCAGCCAAGGAGGGCGGGGGGAAGCTTTCTTT
>TRBD1|-|TRBJ1-3|TRBV9
CASSPPDRDRGRPVGNTIYF
TGTGCCAGCAGCCCACCAGACCGGGACAGGGGTCGTCCGGTCGGAAACACCATATATTTT
>TRBD1|-|TRBJ2-1|TRBV12-5
CASKVPRAGGYNEQFF
TGTGCTAGCAAAGTCCCGCGAGCAGGGGGCTACAATGAGCAGTTCTTC
>-|once|TRBJ2-1|TRBV5-5
CASSLGETSSYNEQFF
TGTGCCAGCAGCCTCGGGGAGACGAGCTCCTACAATGAGCAGTTCTTC
>TRBD2|-|TRBJ2-6|TRBV4-1
CASSLRTSGGASGANVLTF
TGCGCCAGCAGCCTACGGACTAGCGGGGGGGCTTCTGGGGCCAACGTCCTGACTTTC
>-|-|TRBJ1-1|TRBV12-3/TRBV12-4
CAIRVEMNTEAFF
TGTGCCATCAGGGTAGAAATGAACACTGAAGCTTTCTTT
>-|few|TRBJ2-2|TRBV2
CASSIKGRVGGTGELFF
TGTGCCAGCAGTATAAAAGGAAGGGTAGGAGGAACCGGGGAGCTGTTTTTT
>-|-|TRBJ1-1|TRBV9
CASARQGNTEAFF
TGTGCCAGCGCCCGCCAGGGGAACACTGAAGCTTTCTTT
>-|-|TRBJ1-5|TRBV20-1
CSASKNREVGQPQHF
TGCAGTGCTAGTAAGAACAGGGAAGTGGGGCAGCCCCAGCATTTT
>-|few|TRBJ2-7|TRBV18
CASSPWEIQAGEQYF
TGTGCCAGCTCACCTTGGGAAATACAGGCTGGGGAGCAGTACTTC
>TRBD2|-|TRBJ2-1|TRBV25-1
CASSESGGSSYNEQFF
TGTGCCAGCAGTGAATCCGGCGGGAGCTCCTACAATGAGCAGTTCTTC
>TRBD1|-|TRBJ1-6|TRBV5-1
CASSWGTANSPLHF
TGCGCCAGCAGCTGGGGGACAGCTAATTCACCCCTCCACTTT
>-|once|TRBJ2-1|TRBV19
CASSMWSGDEQFF
TGTGCCAGTAGTATGTGGTCGGGAGATGAGCAGTTCTTC
>TRBD1|-|TRBJ2-7|TRBV7-2
CASRPSGTVRYEQYF
TGTGCCAGCAGACCCTCCGGGACAGTGCGCTACGAGCAGTACTTC
>TRBD2|-|TRBJ2-1|TRBV7-9
CASSRRAREADEQFF
TGTGCCAGCAGCCGACGGGCGCGGGAGGCGGATGAGCAGTTCTTC
>TRBD2|-|TRBJ2-3|TRBV7-9
CASSFPAGGPPADTQYF
TGTGCCAGCAGCTTCCCAGCGGGAGGGCCCCCCGCAGATACGCAGTATTTT
>TRBD2|many|TRBJ2-1|TRBV10-3
CAIRGLAGEGNEQFF
TGTGCCATCAGGGGACTAGCGGGAGAGGGCAATGAGCAGTTCTTC
>TRBD2|-|TRBJ2-5|TRBV9
CASSRSGGMGTQYF
TGTGCCAGCAGCCGTAGCGGGGGGATGGGGACCCAGTACTTC
>-|-|TRBJ2-7|TRBV15
CATSGGTPYEQYF
TGTGCCACCAGCGGTGGGACACCCTACGAGCAGTACTTC
>TRBD2|-|TRBJ2-5|TRBV11-2
CASSFTAGVETQYF
TGTGCCAGCAGCTTTACAGCGGGAGTAGAGACCCAGTACTTC
>-|once|TRBJ2-2|TRBV6-6
CASSYQTANTGELFF
TGTGCCAGCAGTTACCAGACAGCGAACACCGGGGAGCTGTTTTTT
>-|-|TRBJ2-7|TRBV6-5
CASSYNTGKEQYF
TGTGCCAGCAGTTACAATACAGGGAAGGAGCAGTACTTC
>TRBD2|-|TRBJ2-1|TRBV5-6
CASSSSGRPYDEQFF
TGTGCCAGCAGCTCCAGCGGGAGGCCTTATGATGAGCAGTTCTTC
>TRBD2|-|TRBJ2-2|TRBV7-9
CASSLASLLAGEITGELFF
TGTGCCAGCAGCTTAGCTTCCCTACTAGCGGGAGAGATCACCGGGGAGCTGTTTTTT
>TRBD1|-|TRBJ1-2|TRBV18
CASSPTGGGYTF
TGTGCCAGCTCACCTACAGGGGGCGGCTACACCTTC
>-|once|TRBJ1-2|TRBV6-1
CASSEDLSPNYGYTF
TGTGCCAGCAGTGAAGATCTCTCCCCTAACTATGGCTACACCTTC
>-|-|TRBJ2-4|TRBV6-4
CASSEYRPQNIQYF
TGTGCCAGCAGTGAGTACAGGCCCCAAAACATTCAGTACTTC
>TRBD2|-|TRBJ2-3|TRBV5-1
CASSLVAAGGGDTQYF
TGCGCCAGCAGCTTGGTCGCTGCGGGAGGAGGGGATACGCAGTATTTT
>TRBD1|-|TRBJ2-3|TRBV5-1
CASRPGTGITDTQYF
TGCGCCAGCAGGCCCGGGACAGGGATCACAGATACGCAGTATTTT
>TRBD1|-|TRBJ1-1|TRBV9
CASSIGDRGNTEAFF
TGTGCCAGCAGCATAGGGGACAGGGGGAACACTGAAGCTTTCTTT
>-|-|TRBJ2-7|TRBV13
CASSLGRVPYEQYF
TGTGCCAGCAGCTTAGGACGGGTCCCCTACGAGCAGTACTTC
>-|-|TRBJ1-3|TRBV5-5
CASSLRGGSRDTIYF
TGTGCCAGCAGCTTGCGGGGGGGAAGTCGGGACACCATATATTTT
>-|-|TRBJ1-1|TRBV10-3
CAISGGGPLRKTEAFF
TGTGCCATCAGTGGCGGGGGACCCCTAAGAAAGACTGAAGCTTTCTTT
>-|-|TRBJ1-1|TRBV7-9
CASQGMNTEAFF
TGTGCCAGCCAGGGAATGAACACTGAAGCTTTCTTT
>TRBD1|-|TRBJ1-1|TRBV7-9
CASSYSFLTGDWDTEAFF
TGTGCCAGCAGCTATTCGTTTTTGACAGGGGATTGGGACACTGAAGCTTTCTTT
>TRBD1|-|TRBJ2-7|TRBV6-5
CASSYTQGWEQYF
TGTGCCAGCAGTTACACACAGGGGTGGGAGCAGTACTTC
>TRBD1|-|TRBJ2-7|TRBV7-6
CASRPGQGEPYEQYF
TGTGCCAGCAGACCCGGACAGGGTGAACCCTACGAGCAGTACTTC